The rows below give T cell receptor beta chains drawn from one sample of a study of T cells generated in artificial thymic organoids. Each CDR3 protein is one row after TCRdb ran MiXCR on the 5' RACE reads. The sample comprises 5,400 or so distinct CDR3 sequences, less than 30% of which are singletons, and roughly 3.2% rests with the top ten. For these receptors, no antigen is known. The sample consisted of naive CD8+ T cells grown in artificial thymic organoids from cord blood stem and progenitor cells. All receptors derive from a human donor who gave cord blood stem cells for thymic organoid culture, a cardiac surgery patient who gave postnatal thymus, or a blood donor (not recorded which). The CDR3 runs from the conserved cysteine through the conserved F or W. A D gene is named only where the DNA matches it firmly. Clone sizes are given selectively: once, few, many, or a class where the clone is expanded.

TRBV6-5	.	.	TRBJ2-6	TGTGCCAGCAGTTACTCGAGATGCTCTGGGGCCAACGTCCTGACTTTC	CASSYSRCSGANVLTF
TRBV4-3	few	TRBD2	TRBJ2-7	TGCGCCAGCAGCCAATCCCTTCGGGACTACTACGAGCAGTACTTC	CASSQSLRDYYEQYF
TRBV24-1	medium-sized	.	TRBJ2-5	TGTGCCACCAGTGATTTGGAGACAGGTGGAGTCCAAGAGACCCAGTACTTC	CATSDLETGGVQETQYF
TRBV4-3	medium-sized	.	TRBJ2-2	TGCGCCAGCAGCCTATGCCCAGCCTCCACCGGGGAGCTGTTTTTT	CASSLCPASTGELFF
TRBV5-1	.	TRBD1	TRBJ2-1	TGCGCCAGCAGCTCGTGGACAGGGGACAACAATAAGCAGTTCTTC	CASSSWTGDNNKQFF
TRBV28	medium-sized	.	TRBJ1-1	TGTGCCAGCAGTTTATTATGGAAGTGGGACACTGAAGCTTTCTTT	CASSLLWKWDTEAFF
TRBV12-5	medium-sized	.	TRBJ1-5	TGTGCTAGTGGTTTGATGGGGGCGCCCAATCAGCCCCAGCATTTT	CASGLMGAPNQPQHF
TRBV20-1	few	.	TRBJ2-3	TGCAGTGCTAGACGCTACAGGGGGTGGCTAGCGGGTAGCACAGATACGCAGTATTTT	CSARRYRGWLAGSTDTQYF
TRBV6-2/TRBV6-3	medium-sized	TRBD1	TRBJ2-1	TGTGCCAGTAGTTACAGGGGGCATGGGAGGGCCTACAATGAGCAGTTCTTC	CASSYRGHGRAYNEQFF
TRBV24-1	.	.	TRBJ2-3	TGTGCCACCAGTGACCCCGGACAAGATGCGCAGTATTTT	CATSDPGQDAQYF
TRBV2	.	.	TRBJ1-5	TGTGCCAGCAGTGAAGCGCGTCAGCATCAGCCCCAGCATTTT	CASSEARQHQPQHF